These 28 T cell receptor beta chains were sequenced from one sample in a study of shared clonotypes between healthy human individuals (dated by TCRdb to 2020 to 2021). Receptor amplification or capture employed the immunoSEQ multiplex PCR assay. As stored in TCRdb, this immuneACCESS dataset retains in-frame rearrangements with V and J assigned. A fraction of the clones does not appear; measured against another copy, unresolved V genes explain less than half of the discrepancy, and the remainder lacks a known reason. For this sample the table gives under 1,100,000 clones, of which approximately 80% were detected only once. The top ten clones comprise more than 0.55% of the sample. The specimen was memory CD4+ T cells from PBMCs. The sample's cell subset or site label is to be understood as: CD45RA-negative fraction. These receptors were collected from a man between 18 and 35 years old in good health. Some clones in this sample may be carry-over from other donors' samples.

The chain couples TRBV19 to TRBJ1-3; TRBD1 aligns across 8 bases. This CDR3 comprises 15 residues. The germline V gene encodes CDR1 LNHDA and CDR2 SQIVND (reference sequence). J gave up 2 bases and V 5 bases, and 5 bases lay outside the gene matches. DNA of the CDR3: TGTGCCAGTAGTGTCGACAGGGGCGCTGGAAACACCATATATTTT. It specifies CASSVDRGAGNTIYF.

This chain connects TRBV6-5 to TRBJ1-4, with D possibly matching TRBD1 (5 bases). V was shortened by 2 bases and J by 8 bases, with 12 bases between the two germline ends. Looked up from germline, CDR1 is MNHEY and CDR2 is SVGAGI. This CDR3 has 14 amino acids. The CDR3 nucleotides are TGTGCCAGCAGTTACGGGGGGTTGCGCGAAAAACTGTTTTTT. Translated, it gives CASSYGGLREKLFF.

This clone was detected ten times or more. This chain links TRBV4-2 with TRBJ2-1, with a tentative D call TRBD2 (5 bases). Trimming left V 1 base short and J 3 bases short, with 13 bases between. The CDR3 length is 16 residues. CDR1 LGHNA and CDR2 YNFKEQ come from the germline V gene. The CDR3 region has the DNA TGTGCCAGCAGCCAAGTATCCAGCGGCTTCTACAATGAGCAGTTCTTC. Its translation is CASSQVSSGFYNEQFF.

This chain joins TRBV9 and TRBJ1-3; 8 nucleotides align to TRBD1. There are 15 residues in the CDR3. CDR1 and CDR2 (germline): SGDLS, YYNGEE. V trimming: 4 bases; J trimming: 2 bases; junction bases outside the gene matches: 5. This CDR3 reads CASSSSDRAGNTIYF. The CDR3 DNA follows: TGTGCCAGCAGCTCTTCGGACAGGGCTGGAAACACCATATATTTT.

V usage is TRBV27 and J usage is TRBJ1-1; 11 nucleotides match TRBD1. V was clipped by 6 bases and J by 11 bases; unmatched bases: 5. CDR1 and CDR2 (germline): MNHEY, SMNVEV (reference sequence). This CDR3 region has 12 residues. The CDR3 DNA reads TGTGCCAGCAGGCGGACAGGGGGCAGGGCTTTCTTT. It specifies CASRRTGGRAFF.

V gene TRBV7-2 combines with J gene TRBJ2-5, with D possibly TRBD2 on 5 matching bases. The length of the CDR3 is 14 residues. Deletions cut 4 bases from V and 6 bases from J, with 15 bases between. Looked up from germline, CDR1 is SGHTA and CDR2 is FQGNSA. The CDR3 sequence: CASSSREMAKTQYF. The CDR3 DNA is TGTGCCAGCAGCTCGAGGGAAATGGCAAAGACCCAGTACTTC.

The V and J genes are TRBV7-7 and TRBJ2-2; D may be TRBD1 (5 bases). Trimming removed 5 bases at V and 6 bases at J, with 10 bases between. CDR3 size: 13 residues. Germline V lookup: CDR1 SSHAT, CDR2 FNYEAQ (reference sequence). CDR3 nucleotides: TGTGCCAGCAGCCCCAGGGAAGCCGGGGAGCTGTTTTTT. It yields the protein CASSPREAGELFF.

The sample holds a few counts of this clone. Other DNA sequences in the sample encode the same CDR3. The chain combines TRBV2 with TRBJ1-4; no clear D. V was cut by 4 bases and J by 8 bases, with 11 bases left in between. The CDR3 sequence is 13 residues long. Germline V CDR1 and CDR2: SNHLY, FYNNEI. In DNA form, the CDR3 reads TGTGCCAGCAGTGTTCGGGGAGGAGAAAAACTGTTTTTT. As protein: CASSVRGGEKLFF. Together with reference TRBV2 and TRBJ1-4, the CDR3 gives the full variable domain: EPEVTQTPSHQVTQMGQEVILRCVPISNHLYFYWYRQILGQKVEFLVSFYNNEISEKSEIFDDQFSVERPDGSNFTLKIRSTKLEDSAMYFCASSVRGGEKLFFGSGTQLSVL.

This chain links TRBV9 with TRBJ2-7; the D is unclear. V dropped 0 bases and J dropped 6 bases, with 13 bases sitting between them. The CDR3 runs to 14 residues. Germline values: CDR1 SGDLS, CDR2 YYNGEE. The CDR3 reads CASSVALWGTEQYF. Here the CDR3 DNA reads TGTGCCAGCAGCGTAGCCCTGTGGGGAACCGAGCAGTACTTC.

The chain combines TRBV30 with TRBJ2-3, with D perhaps given as TRBD1 or TRBD2 (6 bases each). The V gene lost 8 bases and the J gene lost 4 bases, with 10 bases spanning the gap. CDR1 and CDR2 from the germline V gene are GTSNPN and SVGIG (reference sequence). CDR3 length: 11 residues. CDR3: CARGHSDTQYF. DNA for the CDR3: TGTGCCCGGGGGCACTCAGATACGCAGTATTTT. The full variable domain, rest sourced from reference TRBV30 and TRBJ2-3, is SQTIHQWPATLVQPVGSPLSLECTVEGTSNPNLYWYRQAAGRGLQLLFYSVGIGQISSEVPQNLSASRPQDRQFILSSKKLLLSDSGFYLCARGHSDTQYFGPGTRLTVL.

The gene calls are TRBV5-1 and TRBJ2-1; TRBD1 aligns across 9 bases. The V segment lost 4 bases and the J segment 4 bases; nucleotides outside the gene matches: 3. There are 14 residues in the CDR3. CDR1 SGHRS and CDR2 YFSETQ come from the germline V gene. In DNA form, the CDR3 reads TGCGCCAGCAGCGAACAGGGGGCTTACAATGAGCAGTTCTTC. Amino acid sequence: CASSEQGAYNEQFF.

DNA of the CDR3: TGTGCCAGCAGCAGAGGACAGGGGGCCTATGGCTACACCTTC. Encoded protein: CASSRGQGAYGYTF. The chain carries TRBV7-8 and TRBJ1-2, with TRBD1 identical over 11 bases. Germline-derived CDR1 and CDR2 are SGHVS and FQNEAQ. The CDR3 has 14 residues. V shed 5 bases, J shed 4 bases, and the junction held 3 bases outside the gene matches.

This clone was seen only a few times. The CDR3 DNA follows: TGTGCCAGCAGCCAAGAAAGTCCAGCCTACAATGAGCAGTTCTTC. Amino acid sequence: CASSQESPAYNEQFF. The gene calls are TRBV14 and TRBJ2-1; no definite D call. The V end lost 0 bases, the J end lost 2 bases, and 8 bases lay between the germline ends. Looked up from germline, CDR1 is SGHDN and CDR2 is FVKESK. This CDR3 has 15 residues.

CDR3: CASSSRKREGGETQYF. The CDR3, as DNA: TGTGCCAGCAGCTCACGAAAGCGGGAAGGTGGGGAGACCCAGTACTTC. This chain connects TRBV7-2 to TRBJ2-5; 7 bases line up with TRBD2. CDR3 size: 16 residues. Trimming took 4 bases from V and 5 from J; bases not matched to a gene: 13. Germline assignment: CDR1 SGHTA and CDR2 FQGNSA.

This rearrangement joins TRBV28 to TRBJ2-3, with 10 nucleotides matching TRBD2. V shed 4 bases, J shed 5 bases, and the junction held 9 bases outside the gene matches. Germline values: CDR1 MDHEN, CDR2 SYDVKM. The CDR3 runs 16 residues. The CDR3 loop is CASSSRLAGVQDTQYF. The CDR3 DNA reads TGTGCCAGCAGTTCGCGGCTAGCGGGAGTGCAAGATACGCAGTATTTT.

With regard to this clone: This sample includes further DNA sequences coding for the same CDR3. This chain uses TRBV5-1 with TRBJ1-5; D is perhaps TRBD1 (5 bases). The CDR3 runs to 13 residues. With 4 bases removed from V and 7 bases from J, the gap between germline ends came to 12 bases. The V gene's germline CDR1 is SGHRS and CDR2 YFSETQ. CDR3 DNA: TGCGCCAGCAGCCTGCAGGGAGGACAGCCCCAGCATTTT. Residues: CASSLQGGQPQHF.

Only one count was recorded for this clone. The rearrangement links TRBV2 to TRBJ2-3; 7 nucleotides match TRBD1. The CDR3 has 15 amino acids. V shed 6 bases, J shed 2 bases, and the junction held 8 bases outside the gene matches. Germline loops: CDR1 SNHLY, CDR2 FYNNEI. CDR3 coding DNA: TGTGCCAGCAGACCGGACAGGCTCGCCACAGATACGCAGTATTTT. This sequence encodes CASRPDRLATDTQYF.

This clone was detected many times. The chain employs TRBV6-4 and TRBJ2-7; 9 positions agree with TRBD2. CDR1 is MRHNA and CDR2 is SNTAGT in the germline V gene. The CDR3 is 13 amino acids. With 0 bases clipped from V and 7 bases from J, the junction kept 1 base outside the gene matches. The DNA of the CDR3 is TGTGCCAGCAGTGACTCGCTAGCGGGGGAGCAGTACTTC. Encoded protein: CASSDSLAGEQYF.

The chain couples TRBV19 to TRBJ2-3; 11 bases agree with TRBD2. The J segment lost 2 bases and the V segment lost 6 bases, leaving 4 bases of the junction unmatched. The germline gives CDR1 LNHDA, CDR2 SQIVND (reference sequence). The CDR3 covers 15 residues. The CDR3 region has the DNA TGTGCCAGTAGGGATAGCGGGAGGGCCACAGATACGCAGTATTTT. Translation: CASRDSGRATDTQYF. Combining the CDR3 with reference TRBV19 and TRBJ2-3 gives the whole variable domain DGGITQSPKYLFRKEGQNVTLSCEQNLNHDAMYWYRQDPGQGLRLIYYSQIVNDFQKGDIAEGYSVSREKKESFPLTVTSAQKNPTAFYLCASRDSGRATDTQYFGPGTRLTVL.

Comment on this clone: The likely explanation is a read error, given a far larger clone one base away. The J gene is TRBJ2-7, the V gene TRBV5-1, with D tentatively TRBD1 (6 bases). Germline loops: CDR1 SGHRS, CDR2 YFSETQ. CDR3 length: 14 amino acids. The CDR3 region has the DNA TGCGCCAGCAGCTTGGTGGGGGCTGATTACGAGCAGTGCTTC. Translation: CASSLVGADYEQCF. Supplemented by reference TRBV5-1 and TRBJ2-7, the full variable domain reads KAGVTQTPRYLIKTRGQQVTLSCSPISGHRSVSWYQQTPGQGLQFLFEYFSETQRNKGNFPGRFSGRQFSNSRSEMNVSTLELGDSALYLCASSLVGADYEQCFGPGTRLTVT.

This clone was observed once. The V gene is TRBV10-3, the J gene TRBJ1-4; no clear D gene. This CDR3 spans 15 amino acids. V gave up 0 bases and J gave up 8 bases, with 13 bases separating them. CDR1 ENHRY and CDR2 SYGVKD come from the germline V gene. CDR3 nucleotide sequence: TGTGCCATCAGTGAGTCGAAGGTCGGTGGAGAAAAACTGTTTTTT. Its protein product is CAISESKVGGEKLFF.

The J gene is TRBJ1-2, the V gene TRBV21-1; TRBD1, the table's D call, was not compared with the DNA. TRBV21-1 is deemed a pseudogene. There are 17 residues in the CDR3. The CDR3 region has the DNA TGTGCCAGCAGCCCCCCGCGCAGGGGGCGCTTGGACTATGGCTACACCTTC. It translates to CASSPPRRGRLDYGYTF.

The CDR3 bases are TGTGCCAGCCGGGGGGGGCAGGGAAGGAATCAGCCCCAGCATTTT. Translating gives CASRGGQGRNQPQHF. The rearrangement uses TRBV27 and TRBJ1-5; a weak D match, TRBD1 (6 bases). V lost 8 bases to trimming and J lost 4 bases, with 18 bases between them. The CDR3 runs to 15 residues. CDR1 is MNHEY, CDR2 SMNVEV, per germline (reference sequence).

There are a few counts of this clone. This chain uses TRBV5-1 with TRBJ2-7, with TRBD2 matching over 7 bases. CDR3 length: 15 amino acids. Germline CDR1 is SGHRS and CDR2 is YFSETQ. V was pared by 4 bases and J by 3 bases, with 10 bases of the junction left unmatched. The CDR3 here is CASSVNRDYRYEQYF. For the CDR3, the DNA is TGCGCCAGCAGCGTGAACCGGGACTACCGCTACGAGCAGTACTTC.

The chain couples TRBV15 to TRBJ2-3; unclear D gene. The CDR3 totals 14 residues. V was trimmed by 0 bases and J by 8 bases, leaving 12 bases between them. CDR1 and CDR2 from the germline V gene are LNHNV and YYDKDF (reference sequence). CDR3 protein: CATSRDRAAATQYF. The CDR3 coding sequence is TGTGCCACCAGCAGAGATCGGGCGGCAGCTACGCAGTATTTT.

This clone was detected once. The same CDR3 also results from other DNA sequences found in this sample. The chain links TRBV5-1 to TRBJ2-5; TRBD1 aligns across 12 bases. CDR1 is SGHRS, CDR2 YFSETQ, per germline. J gave up 4 bases and V 0 bases, and 1 base lay outside the gene matches. The CDR3 length is 15 residues. CDR3 sequence (DNA): TGCGCCAGCAGCTTGGGGGACAGGGGGCGAGAGACCCAGTACTTC. Protein product: CASSLGDRGRETQYF.

This clone was seen just once. The rearrangement joins TRBV19 to TRBJ2-1; tentative D call: TRBD1 (6 bases). Germline V lookup: CDR1 LNHDA, CDR2 SQIVND (reference sequence). V lost 6 bases to trimming and J lost 1 base, with 10 bases between them. The CDR3 spans 14 residues. This CDR3 reads CASSGRGSYNEQFF. CDR3 DNA: TGTGCCAGTAGCGGCAGGGGATCCTACAATGAGCAGTTCTTC.

This chain uses TRBV11-3 with TRBJ2-3; D may be TRBD2 (6 bases). V was shortened by 5 bases and J by 0 bases, with 12 bases between the two germline ends. The CDR3 spans 15 residues. Germline CDR1 reads SGHNT; CDR2 reads YENEEA. CDR3: CASSRDSQSTDTQYF. CDR3 bases: TGTGCCAGCAGCCGGGACTCCCAAAGCACAGATACGCAGTATTTT.